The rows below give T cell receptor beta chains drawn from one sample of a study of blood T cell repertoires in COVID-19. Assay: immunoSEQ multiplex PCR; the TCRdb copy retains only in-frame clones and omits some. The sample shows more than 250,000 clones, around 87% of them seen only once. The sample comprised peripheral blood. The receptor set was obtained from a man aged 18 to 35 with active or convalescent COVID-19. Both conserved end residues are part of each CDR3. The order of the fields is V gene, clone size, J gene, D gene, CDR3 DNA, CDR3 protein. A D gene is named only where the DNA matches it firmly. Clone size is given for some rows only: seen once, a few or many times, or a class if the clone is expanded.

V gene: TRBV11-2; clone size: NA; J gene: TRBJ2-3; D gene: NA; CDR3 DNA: TGTGCCAGCAGCTCGACCGAGGCAACCACCACAGATACGCAGTATTTT; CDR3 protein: CASSSTEATTTDTQYF
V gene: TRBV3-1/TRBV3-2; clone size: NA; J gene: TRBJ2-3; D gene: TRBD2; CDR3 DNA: TGTGCCAGCAGCTGGAGGGAGGGGCCCACAGATACGCAGTATTTT; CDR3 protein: CASSWREGPTDTQYF
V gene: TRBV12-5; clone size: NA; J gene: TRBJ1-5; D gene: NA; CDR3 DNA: TGTGCTAGTGGTTTCGACATACCTAATCAGCCCCAGCATTTT; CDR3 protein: CASGFDIPNQPQHF
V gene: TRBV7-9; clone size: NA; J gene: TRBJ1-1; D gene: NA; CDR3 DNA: TGTGCCAGCAGCACCGGGACTCAGGGGAACACTGAAGCTTTCTTT; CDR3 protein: CASSTGTQGNTEAFF
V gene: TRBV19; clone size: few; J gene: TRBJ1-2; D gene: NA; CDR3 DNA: TGTGCCAGTAGTATCGGTTCGGAGCCTTCCCATGGCTACACCTTC; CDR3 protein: CASSIGSEPSHGYTF
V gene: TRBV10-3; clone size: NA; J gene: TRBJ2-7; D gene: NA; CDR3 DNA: TGTGCCATCACCGTGGGAGGCAGGGCCTCCTACGAGCAGTACTTC; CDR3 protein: CAITVGGRASYEQYF
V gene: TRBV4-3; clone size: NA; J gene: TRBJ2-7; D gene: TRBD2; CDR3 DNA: TGCGCCAGCAGCCAAGAACCGGGGGGGCCGCAGTACTTC; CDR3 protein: CASSQEPGGPQYF
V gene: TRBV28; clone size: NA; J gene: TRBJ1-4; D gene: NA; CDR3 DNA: TGTGCCAGCTCCAGCGGACAGACCTCTCATAATGAAAAACTGTTTTTT; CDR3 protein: CASSSGQTSHNEKLFF
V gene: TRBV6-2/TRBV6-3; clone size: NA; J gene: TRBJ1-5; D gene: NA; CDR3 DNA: TGTGCCAGCAGCGCGGAGAGTCAGCCCCAGCATTTT; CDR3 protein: CASSAESQPQHF
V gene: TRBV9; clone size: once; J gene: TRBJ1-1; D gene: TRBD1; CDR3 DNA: TGTGCCAGCAGCGTGACAGGGACGGGCACTGAAGCTTTCTTT; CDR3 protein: CASSVTGTGTEAFF
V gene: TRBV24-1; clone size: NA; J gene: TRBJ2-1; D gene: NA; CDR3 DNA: TGTGCCACCAGTGATCTCAGGGGTGGTGAGCAGTTCTTC; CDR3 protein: CATSDLRGGEQFF
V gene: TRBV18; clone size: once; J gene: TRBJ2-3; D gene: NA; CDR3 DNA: TGTGCCAGCTCTTCCGGGGGGCCGGATACGCAGTATTTT; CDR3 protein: CASSSGGPDTQYF
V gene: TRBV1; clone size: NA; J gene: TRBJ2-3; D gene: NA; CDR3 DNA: TGCACCAGCAGCCGGCTAGGAGTTACAGATACGCAGTATTTT; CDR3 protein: CTSSRLGVTDTQYF
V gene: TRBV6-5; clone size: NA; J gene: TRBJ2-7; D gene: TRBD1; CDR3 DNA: TGTGCCAGCAGCCGGACAGGGGTAAACAACGAGCAGTACTTC; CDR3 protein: CASSRTGVNNEQYF
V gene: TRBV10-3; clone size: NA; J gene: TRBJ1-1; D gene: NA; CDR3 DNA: TGTGCCTGTCAAGGACGGGAGAACACTGAAGCTTTCTTT; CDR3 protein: CACQGRENTEAFF
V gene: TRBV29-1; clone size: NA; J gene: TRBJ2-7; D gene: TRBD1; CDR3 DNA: TGCAGCGTTGGGGGACAGGGGCCCTACGAGCAGTACTTC; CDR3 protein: CSVGGQGPYEQYF
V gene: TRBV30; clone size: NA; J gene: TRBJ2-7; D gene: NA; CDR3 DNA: TGTGCCTGGAGTCCAGGGCAGTACGAGCAGTACTTC; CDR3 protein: CAWSPGQYEQYF
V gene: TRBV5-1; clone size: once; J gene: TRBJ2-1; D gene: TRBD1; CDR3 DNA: TGCGCCAGCAGCTTCGGACAGGGGAGGAATGAGCAGTTCTTC; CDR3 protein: CASSFGQGRNEQFF
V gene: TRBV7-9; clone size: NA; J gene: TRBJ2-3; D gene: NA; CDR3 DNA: TGTGCCAGCAGCCCCCCCCAGGGGACAGATACGCAGTATTTT; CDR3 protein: CASSPPQGTDTQYF
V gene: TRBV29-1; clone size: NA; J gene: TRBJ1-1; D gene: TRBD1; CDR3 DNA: TGCAGCGACCCGACAGGGGCCAACACTGAAGCTTTCTTT; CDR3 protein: CSDPTGANTEAFF
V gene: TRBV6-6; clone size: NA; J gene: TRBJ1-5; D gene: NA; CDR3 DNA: TGTGCCAGCAGTTACTCGCAGGGCCGCAATCAGCCCCAGCATTTT; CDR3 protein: CASSYSQGRNQPQHF
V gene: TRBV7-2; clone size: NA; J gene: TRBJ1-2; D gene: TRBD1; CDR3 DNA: TGTGCCAGCAGCTCGAACAGGGGTCAGGATGGCTACACCTTC; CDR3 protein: CASSSNRGQDGYTF
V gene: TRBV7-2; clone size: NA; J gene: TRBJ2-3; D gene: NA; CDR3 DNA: TGTGCCAGCAGCCTCCAGGATACGCAGTATTTT; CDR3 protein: CASSLQDTQYF
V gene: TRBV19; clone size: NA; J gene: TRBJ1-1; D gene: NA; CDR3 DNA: TGTGCCAGTACGCGGATCTTGAACACTGAAGCTTTCTTT; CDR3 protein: CASTRILNTEAFF
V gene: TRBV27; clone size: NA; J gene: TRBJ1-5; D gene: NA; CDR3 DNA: TGTGCCAGCAGTTCGCAGGGTTACAATCAGCCCCAGCATTTT; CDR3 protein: CASSSQGYNQPQHF
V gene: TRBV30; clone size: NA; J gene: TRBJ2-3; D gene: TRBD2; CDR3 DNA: TGTGCCTGGGGTTTACTAGCGGGGGACACAGATACGCAGTATTTT; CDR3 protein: CAWGLLAGDTDTQYF
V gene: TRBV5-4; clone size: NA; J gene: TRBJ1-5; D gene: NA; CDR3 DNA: TGTGCCAGCAGCTTGGATGCCAGGGCCCTCTGGTATAGCAATCAGCCCCAGCATTTT; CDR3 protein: CASSLDARALWYSNQPQHF
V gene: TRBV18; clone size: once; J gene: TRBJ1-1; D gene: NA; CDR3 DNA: TGTGCCAGCTCACCATCGAGGGATACTGAAGCTTTCTTT; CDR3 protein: CASSPSRDTEAFF
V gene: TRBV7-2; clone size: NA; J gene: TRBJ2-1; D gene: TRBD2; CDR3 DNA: TGTGCCAGCAGCTGGAGTGTTAGCGGGGGGTCCAATGAGCAGTTCTTC; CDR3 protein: CASSWSVSGGSNEQFF
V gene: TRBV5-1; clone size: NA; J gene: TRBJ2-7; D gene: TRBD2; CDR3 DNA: TGCGCCAGCACCGGGACTAGCGGATCCTACGAGCAGTACTTC; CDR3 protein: CASTGTSGSYEQYF
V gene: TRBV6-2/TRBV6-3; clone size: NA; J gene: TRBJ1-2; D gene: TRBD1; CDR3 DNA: TGTGCCAGCAGTTACCCAACAGGGGTCCTCAACCGCTATGGCTACACCTTC; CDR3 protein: CASSYPTGVLNRYGYTF
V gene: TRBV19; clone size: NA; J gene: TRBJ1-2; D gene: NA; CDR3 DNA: TGTGCCAGTAGTATAGATTATACAGGGAATCGCGACTATGGCTACACCTTC; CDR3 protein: CASSIDYTGNRDYGYTF
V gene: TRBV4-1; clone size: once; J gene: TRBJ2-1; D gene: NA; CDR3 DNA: TGCGCCAGCAGCCTAACTGGTGCTGGTCTTGATGAGCAGTTCTTC; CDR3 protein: CASSLTGAGLDEQFF
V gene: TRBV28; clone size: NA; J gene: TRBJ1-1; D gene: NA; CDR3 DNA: TGTGCCAGCAGTCCTCCTCTCACTGAAGCTTTCTTT; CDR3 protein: CASSPPLTEAFF
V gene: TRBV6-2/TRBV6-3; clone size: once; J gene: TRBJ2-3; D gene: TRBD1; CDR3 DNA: TGTGCCAGCAGCAAAACAAGCGGACAGGGGTCACTCGCAGATACGCAGTATTTT; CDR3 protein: CASSKTSGQGSLADTQYF
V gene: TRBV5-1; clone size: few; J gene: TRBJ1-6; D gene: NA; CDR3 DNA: TGCGCCAGCAGCTTTAGTTATGCGGCCTATAATTCACCCCTCCACTTT; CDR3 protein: CASSFSYAAYNSPLHF
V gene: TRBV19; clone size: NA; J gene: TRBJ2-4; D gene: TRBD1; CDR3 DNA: TGTGCCAGTAGTATAACAGGGGGCGCCAAAAACATTCAGTACTTC; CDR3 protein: CASSITGGAKNIQYF
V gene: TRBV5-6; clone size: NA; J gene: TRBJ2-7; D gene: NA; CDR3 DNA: TGTGCCAGCAGCTTGTGGGGAGCGGCCTACGAGCAGTACTTC; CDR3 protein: CASSLWGAAYEQYF
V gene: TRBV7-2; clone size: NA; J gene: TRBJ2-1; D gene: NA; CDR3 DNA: TGTGCCAGCAGCTTCGCCTCAGAGGGCGAGCAGTTCTTC; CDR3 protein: CASSFASEGEQFF
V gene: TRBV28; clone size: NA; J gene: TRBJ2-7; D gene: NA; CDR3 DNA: TGTGCCAGCAGTTTCCCCCCGAGCGGGTCCTACGAGCAGTACTTC; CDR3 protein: CASSFPPSGSYEQYF
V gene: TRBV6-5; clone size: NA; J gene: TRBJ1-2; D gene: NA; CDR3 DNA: TGTGCCAGCAGAGGACAGTCCTATGGCTACACCTTC; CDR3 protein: CASRGQSYGYTF
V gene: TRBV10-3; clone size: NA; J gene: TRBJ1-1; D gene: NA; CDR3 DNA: TGTGCCATCAGAAAGACAGGTTTAGACACTGAAGCTTTTTTT; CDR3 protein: CAIRKTGLDTEAFF
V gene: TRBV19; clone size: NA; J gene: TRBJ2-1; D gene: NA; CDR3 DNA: TGTGCCAGTAGTATAGATCCTGGACAGCACAATGAGCAGTTCTTC; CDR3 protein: CASSIDPGQHNEQFF
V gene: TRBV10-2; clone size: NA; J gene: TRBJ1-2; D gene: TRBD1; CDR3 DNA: TGCGCCAGCAGGGACAGGAGCTATGGCTACACCTTC; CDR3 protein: CASRDRSYGYTF
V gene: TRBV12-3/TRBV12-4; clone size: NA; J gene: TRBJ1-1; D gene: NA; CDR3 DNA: TGTGCCAGCAGTTTACCCCAGGTCACTGAAGCTTTCTTT; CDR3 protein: CASSLPQVTEAFF
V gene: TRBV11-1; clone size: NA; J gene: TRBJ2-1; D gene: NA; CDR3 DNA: TGTGCCAGCAGCTTACACCAGGGGGGCGCAGGGAATGAGCAGTTCTTC; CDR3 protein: CASSLHQGGAGNEQFF
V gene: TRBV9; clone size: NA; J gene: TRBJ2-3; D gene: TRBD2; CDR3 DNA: TGTGCCAGCAGCGTAGAGAGCGGGAGGGCCCTCGCTGATACGCAGTATTTT; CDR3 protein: CASSVESGRALADTQYF
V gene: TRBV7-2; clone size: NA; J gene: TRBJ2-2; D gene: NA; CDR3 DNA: TGTGCCAGCAGCTCCCAGGCGGCGGGTAACACCGGGGAGCTGTTTTTT; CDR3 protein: CASSSQAAGNTGELFF
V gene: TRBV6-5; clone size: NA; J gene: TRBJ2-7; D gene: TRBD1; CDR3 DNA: TGTGCCAGCAAAACAGGGGGTTCCTACGAGCAGTACTTC; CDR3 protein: CASKTGGSYEQYF
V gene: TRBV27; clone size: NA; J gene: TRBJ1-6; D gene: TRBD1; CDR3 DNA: TGTGCCAGCAGTTTATGGGACAGGGAAAATTCACCCCTCCACTTT; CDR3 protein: CASSLWDRENSPLHF
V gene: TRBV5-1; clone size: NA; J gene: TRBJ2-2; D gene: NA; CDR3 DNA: TGCGCCAGCAGCTCGACGCCGACGGGGAACACCGGGGAGCTGTTTTTT; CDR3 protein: CASSSTPTGNTGELFF
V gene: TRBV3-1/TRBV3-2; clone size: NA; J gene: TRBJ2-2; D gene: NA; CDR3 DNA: TGTGCCAGCAGCTTCTCCGCCGGGGAGCTGTTTTTT; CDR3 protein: CASSFSAGELFF
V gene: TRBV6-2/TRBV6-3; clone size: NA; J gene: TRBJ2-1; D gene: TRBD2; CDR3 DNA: TGTGCCAGCAGTTATTTGCGGGGGGGTGAGCAGTTCTTC; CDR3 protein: CASSYLRGGEQFF
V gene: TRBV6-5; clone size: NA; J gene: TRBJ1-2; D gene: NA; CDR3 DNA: TGTGCCAGCGGGCCCCGTGGGGCTCGGGGCTACACCTTC; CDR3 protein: CASGPRGARGYTF
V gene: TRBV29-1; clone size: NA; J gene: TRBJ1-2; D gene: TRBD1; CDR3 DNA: TGCAGCGCCGGGGAACAGGGGGCAGGATATGGCTACACCTTC; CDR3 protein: CSAGEQGAGYGYTF